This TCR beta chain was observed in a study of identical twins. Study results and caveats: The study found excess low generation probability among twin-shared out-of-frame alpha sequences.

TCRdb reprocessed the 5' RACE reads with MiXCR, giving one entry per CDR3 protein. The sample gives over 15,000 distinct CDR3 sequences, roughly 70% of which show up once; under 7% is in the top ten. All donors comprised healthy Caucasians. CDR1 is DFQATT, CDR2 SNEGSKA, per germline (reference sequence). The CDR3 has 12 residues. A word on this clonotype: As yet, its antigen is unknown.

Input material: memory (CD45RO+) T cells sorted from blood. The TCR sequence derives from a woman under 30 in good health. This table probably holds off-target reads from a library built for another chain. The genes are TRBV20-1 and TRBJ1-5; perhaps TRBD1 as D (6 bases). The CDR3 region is CRAWTGNQPQHF. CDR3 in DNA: TGCAGAGCATGGACAGGCAATCAGCCCCAGCATTTT.